A selection of T cell receptor beta chains follows, all from one sample in a study of Ad26.COV2.S vaccination and SARS-CoV-2 variants. The method was immunoSEQ multiplex PCR; TCRdb's version includes in-frame clones alone and lacks a portion of them. Of roughly 400,000 clones listed, around 91% are singletons. Material: peripheral blood, obtained in a trial of Ad26.COV2.S vaccine versus placebo. The receptors come from a person aged 18 to 65 who received the Ad26.COV2.S COVID-19 vaccine or a placebo. The CDR3 runs from the conserved cysteine through the conserved F or W. A D gene is named only where the DNA matches it firmly. Clone size is stated in some rows and not others, as once, few, many or a class when expanded.

D: TRBD2; V: TRBV5-6; size: .; J: TRBJ2-1; DNA: TGTGCCAGCAGCTTGGCCATCAGCGGGGTATACAATGAGCAGTTCTTC; CDR3: CASSLAISGVYNEQFF
D: .; V: TRBV5-1; size: few; J: TRBJ1-5; DNA: TGCGCCAGCAGCTTATCAGGGAATAATCAGCCCCAGCATTTT; CDR3: CASSLSGNNQPQHF
D: .; V: TRBV28; size: .; J: TRBJ1-1; DNA: TGTGCCAGCAGGCTCTTCGAGGCGGGGGACACTGAAGCTTTCTTT; CDR3: CASRLFEAGDTEAFF
D: .; V: TRBV5-1; size: .; J: TRBJ2-1; DNA: TGCGCCAGCAGCACTGGGGCGTCGGGCAATGAGCAGTTCTTC; CDR3: CASSTGASGNEQFF
D: TRBD2; V: TRBV27; size: .; J: TRBJ2-5; DNA: TGTGCCAGCAGTTTAAGTAGCGGGAGAGAGACCCAGTACTTC; CDR3: CASSLSSGRETQYF
D: .; V: TRBV28; size: .; J: TRBJ2-7; DNA: TGTGCCAGCAGTTTATTCGGTCCTTACGAGCAGTACTTC; CDR3: CASSLFGPYEQYF
D: TRBD1; V: TRBV2; size: once; J: TRBJ1-6; DNA: TGTGCCAGCAACGGAGACAGGGCCTATTCACCCCTCCACTTT; CDR3: CASNGDRAYSPLHF
D: .; V: TRBV27; size: .; J: TRBJ2-7; DNA: TGTGCCAGCAGTCCCAACTCTCCCAACGAGCAGTACTTC; CDR3: CASSPNSPNEQYF
D: TRBD2; V: TRBV4-1; size: .; J: TRBJ2-7; DNA: TGCGCCAGCAGCCTGGGACTAGCGGTACACGAGCAGTACTTC; CDR3: CASSLGLAVHEQYF
D: TRBD1; V: TRBV29-1; size: .; J: TRBJ2-6; DNA: TGCAGCATCCAGGGGGAGTCAGGCTCTGGGGCCAACGTCCTGACTTTC; CDR3: CSIQGESGSGANVLTF
D: .; V: TRBV25-1; size: few; J: TRBJ1-3; DNA: TGTGCCAGCAGCAGCTGGGGGGGAGTTGGAAACACCATATATTTT; CDR3: CASSSWGGVGNTIYF
D: TRBD2; V: TRBV28; size: .; J: TRBJ2-1; DNA: TGTGCCAGCAGTACCCTCTCCTTAGCGGGAGGGTACAATGAGCAGTTCTTC; CDR3: CASSTLSLAGGYNEQFF
D: .; V: TRBV28; size: .; J: TRBJ1-4; DNA: TGTGCCAGCAGGGACAGCCACCCAACTAATGAAAAACTGTTTTTT; CDR3: CASRDSHPTNEKLFF
D: .; V: TRBV5-1; size: .; J: TRBJ2-3; DNA: TGCGCCAGCTGCCGGGATGGCACAGATACGCAGTATTTT; CDR3: CASCRDGTDTQYF
D: .; V: TRBV27; size: .; J: TRBJ1-6; DNA: TGTGCCAGCAGTTTGGAGGGGGTTAATAATTCACCCCTCCACTTT; CDR3: CASSLEGVNNSPLHF
D: .; V: TRBV7-2; size: .; J: TRBJ2-7; DNA: TGTGCCAGCAGCTTAGCGGGGAGCTCCTACGAGCAGTACTTC; CDR3: CASSLAGSSYEQYF
D: .; V: TRBV3-1/TRBV3-2; size: .; J: TRBJ1-1; DNA: TGTGCCAGCAGCCAAGGGAACAGGAACACTGAAGCTTTCTTT; CDR3: CASSQGNRNTEAFF
D: .; V: TRBV24-1; size: many; J: TRBJ2-2; DNA: TGTGCCACCAGTGTTGGGCCGCGAGACACCGGGGAGCTGTTTTTT; CDR3: CATSVGPRDTGELFF
D: TRBD2; V: TRBV6-2/TRBV6-3; size: .; J: TRBJ2-7; DNA: TGTGCCAGCAGTTACGATTGGGGGACTAGCGGAGTCAGCTCCTACGAGCAGTACTTC; CDR3: CASSYDWGTSGVSSYEQYF
D: .; V: TRBV5-1; size: .; J: TRBJ1-3; DNA: TGCGCCAGCAGCTTGGCAGGGGAAGGAAACACCATATATTTT; CDR3: CASSLAGEGNTIYF
D: .; V: TRBV7-9; size: .; J: TRBJ1-6; DNA: TGTGCCAGCAGCCAGGTGACAGTAAATTCACCCCTCCACTTT; CDR3: CASSQVTVNSPLHF
D: TRBD2; V: TRBV10-1; size: .; J: TRBJ2-7; DNA: TGCGCCAGCAGTGAGTCGCTAGCGGGAACCTACGAGCAGTACTTC; CDR3: CASSESLAGTYEQYF
D: .; V: TRBV6-2/TRBV6-3; size: once; J: TRBJ1-1; DNA: TGTGCCAGCAGTTACTCGGACTCGGGGGGCGGCCGCACTGAAGCTTTCTTT; CDR3: CASSYSDSGGGRTEAFF
D: TRBD1; V: TRBV6-6; size: .; J: TRBJ1-4; DNA: TGTGCCAGCCAGGGGGGGAGGAATGAAAAACTGTTTTTT; CDR3: CASQGGRNEKLFF
D: .; V: TRBV6-1; size: .; J: TRBJ2-5; DNA: TGTGCCAGCAGTGAAGGGGCAGTCTTGGAGACCCAGTACTTC; CDR3: CASSEGAVLETQYF
D: .; V: TRBV9; size: .; J: TRBJ2-7; DNA: TGTGCCAGCAGCCCAGGGAACTCCTACGAGCAGTACTTC; CDR3: CASSPGNSYEQYF
D: .; V: TRBV5-4; size: .; J: TRBJ2-2; DNA: TGTGCCAGCAGCTTGTTCTCAACCGGGGAGCTGTTTTTT; CDR3: CASSLFSTGELFF
D: TRBD2; V: TRBV5-4; size: .; J: TRBJ2-7; DNA: TGTGCCAGCAGCTCCGGGACTAGCGATTACGAGCAGTACTTC; CDR3: CASSSGTSDYEQYF
D: .; V: TRBV2; size: .; J: TRBJ2-1; DNA: TGTGCCAGCAGTGTTGGGAGCTCCTACAATGAGCAGTTCTTC; CDR3: CASSVGSSYNEQFF
D: .; V: TRBV19; size: .; J: TRBJ1-1; DNA: TGTGCCAGTACCAGGGTCGGCACTGAAGCTTTCTTT; CDR3: CASTRVGTEAFF
D: .; V: TRBV4-3; size: .; J: TRBJ1-1; DNA: TGCGCCAGCAGCCAAGCCGGATTGAACACTGAAGCTTTCTTT; CDR3: CASSQAGLNTEAFF
D: .; V: TRBV29-1; size: .; J: TRBJ2-5; DNA: TGCAGCGTTGAAGATTGGCCTGGAACAGAGGAGACCCAGTACTTC; CDR3: CSVEDWPGTEETQYF
D: .; V: TRBV7-2; size: .; J: TRBJ2-6; DNA: TGTGCCAGCAGTTGGGGGGCCAACGTCCTGACTTTC; CDR3: CASSWGANVLTF
D: TRBD1; V: TRBV9; size: .; J: TRBJ1-1; DNA: TGTGCCAGCAGCGTTACCGGGACAGGGGTCACTGAAGCTTTCTTT; CDR3: CASSVTGTGVTEAFF
D: .; V: TRBV4-2; size: .; J: TRBJ1-4; DNA: TGTGCCAGCAGCCAAGATCAGGTTGAAAAACTGTTTTTT; CDR3: CASSQDQVEKLFF
D: .; V: TRBV5-1; size: .; J: TRBJ1-1; DNA: TGCGCCAGCAGCTTCCGAGTCCGGGACACTGAAGCTTTCTTT; CDR3: CASSFRVRDTEAFF
D: TRBD1; V: TRBV28; size: .; J: TRBJ1-1; DNA: TGTGCCAGCAGTTTGGAGGACAGGGTGAGAACTGAAGCTTTCTTT; CDR3: CASSLEDRVRTEAFF
D: TRBD2; V: TRBV5-4; size: .; J: TRBJ2-1; DNA: TGTGCCAGCAGCTTGGGACTAGCGGGTACTAACAATGAGCAGTTCTTC; CDR3: CASSLGLAGTNNEQFF
D: .; V: TRBV7-9; size: .; J: TRBJ2-2; DNA: TGTGCCAGCAGCTTCCGACCCACCCGAGGCACCGGGGAGCTGTTTTTT; CDR3: CASSFRPTRGTGELFF
D: .; V: TRBV4-1; size: .; J: TRBJ2-5; DNA: TGCGCCAGCAGCGGATCAGGCGATCAAGAGACCCAGTACTTC; CDR3: CASSGSGDQETQYF
D: TRBD1; V: TRBV15; size: few; J: TRBJ1-2; DNA: TGTGCCACCAGCGGCCGGACAGGGCGAGGCTATGGCTACACCTTC; CDR3: CATSGRTGRGYGYTF
D: TRBD1; V: TRBV7-8; size: .; J: TRBJ1-5; DNA: TGTGCCAGCAGCCAAATCACAGGGGGCAGGGTTCAGCCCCAGCATTTT; CDR3: CASSQITGGRVQPQHF
D: .; V: TRBV3-1/TRBV3-2; size: .; J: TRBJ2-7; DNA: TGTGCCAGCAGCCAAGGTTGGGGGTACGAGCAGTACTTC; CDR3: CASSQGWGYEQYF
D: TRBD2; V: TRBV28; size: .; J: TRBJ2-2; DNA: TGTGCCAGCACAAAACTAGCGGAAAGGTCCGGGGAGCTGTTTTTT; CDR3: CASTKLAERSGELFF
D: .; V: TRBV10-3; size: .; J: TRBJ1-3; DNA: TGTGCCATAGCCTCTGGAAACACCATATATTTT; CDR3: CAIASGNTIYF
D: .; V: TRBV10-3; size: .; J: TRBJ2-7; DNA: TGTGCCATCAGCGATGGACAGGGTACTACTAGCGGGTTCCGCGAGCAGTACTTC; CDR3: CAISDGQGTTSGFREQYF
D: TRBD1; V: TRBV6-5; size: .; J: TRBJ2-1; DNA: TGTGCCAGCAGTTACAAAGGGGGCAGGTCCTACAATGAGCAGTTCTTC; CDR3: CASSYKGGRSYNEQFF
D: .; V: TRBV30; size: once; J: TRBJ2-5; DNA: TGTGCCTGGAGCGGGGGGCTTGGGCCGCAAGAGACCCAGTACTTC; CDR3: CAWSGGLGPQETQYF
D: .; V: TRBV9; size: .; J: TRBJ1-6; DNA: TGTGCCAGCAGCGTAGTGGCCGAGAATTCACCCCTCCACTTT; CDR3: CASSVVAENSPLHF
D: .; V: TRBV28; size: .; J: TRBJ1-5; DNA: TGTGCCAGCAGTTCATTAGGTCAGCCCCAGCATTTT; CDR3: CASSSLGQPQHF
D: .; V: TRBV9; size: .; J: TRBJ2-1; DNA: TGTGCCAGCAGCGAGTATGAGAGAACTGGTGAGCAGTTCTTC; CDR3: CASSEYERTGEQFF
D: .; V: TRBV29-1; size: .; J: TRBJ2-1; DNA: TGCAGCGTTGAAGACAGGGTTATGGATGAGCAGTTCTTC; CDR3: CSVEDRVMDEQFF
D: .; V: TRBV7-8; size: .; J: TRBJ2-6; DNA: TGTGCCAGCAGCAAAGGCTCTGGGGCCAACGTCCTGACTTTC; CDR3: CASSKGSGANVLTF
D: .; V: TRBV15; size: .; J: TRBJ2-2; DNA: TGTGCCACCAGCAGAGCGACAGTCACCGGGGAGCTGTTTTTT; CDR3: CATSRATVTGELFF
D: TRBD1; V: TRBV27; size: once; J: TRBJ1-6; DNA: TGTGCCAGCAGGAACGGACAGGGGAATTCACCCCTCCACTTT; CDR3: CASRNGQGNSPLHF
D: .; V: TRBV12-3/TRBV12-4; size: .; J: TRBJ1-2; DNA: TGTGCCACCGGAATGAGTAGGAATGGCTACACCTTC; CDR3: CATGMSRNGYTF
D: .; V: TRBV19; size: .; J: TRBJ2-3; DNA: TGTGCCAGTAGTACTCTAGGTCGCACAGATACGCAGTATTTT; CDR3: CASSTLGRTDTQYF
D: .; V: TRBV5-1; size: .; J: TRBJ1-3; DNA: TGCGCCAGCAGCTTAGGCGAGGATGGAAACACCATATATTTT; CDR3: CASSLGEDGNTIYF
D: TRBD2; V: TRBV13; size: .; J: TRBJ2-7; DNA: TGTGCCAGCACCCAAGGCGGGAGCTCCTACGAGCAGTACTTC; CDR3: CASTQGGSSYEQYF